A selection of T cell receptor beta chains follows, all from one sample in a study of cytomegalovirus exposure and HLA in healthy donors. Generated by immunoSEQ multiplex PCR, the TCRdb table keeps only in-frame clones and is missing some. The sample has roughly 120,000 clones, less than 85% seen once. The sample consisted of PBMCs. The receptors stem from a male donor in good health and CMV-seronegative. CDR3s leave out the opening cysteine and the closing phenylalanine or tryptophan.

>TRBJ1-4|TRBV4-1
ASSKEGQAIEKLF
>TRBJ2-7|TRBV7-2
ASSWDRDYEQY
>TRBJ1-5|TRBV27
ASSPTGPNQPQH
>TRBJ1-1|TRBV5-8
ASSLVTGRAF
>TRBJ2-3|TRBV30
AWVPGGVFTDTQY
>TRBJ2-3|TRBV5-1
ASSLRQRVDRGDTDTQY
>TRBJ2-7|TRBV21-1
ASSKSRHPYEQY
>TRBJ2-7|TRBV11-2
ASSRAWTSGRGSYEQY
>TRBJ2-7|TRBV18
ASHREGGAPYEQY
>TRBJ2-5|TRBV5-4
ASSLGGSQETQY
>TRBJ2-1|TRBV12-5
ASGFGTSNEQF
>TRBJ1-2|TRBV6-1
ASSYNYGYT
>TRBJ1-2|TRBV6-6
ASSYIGTYGYT
>TRBJ1-2|TRBV9
ASGTANYGYT
>TRBJ1-6|TRBV4-1
ASSQDPMSSYNSPLH
>TRBJ2-3|TRBV11-3
ASSSLERDTQY
>TRBJ2-7|TRBV30
AWSGTGNEQY